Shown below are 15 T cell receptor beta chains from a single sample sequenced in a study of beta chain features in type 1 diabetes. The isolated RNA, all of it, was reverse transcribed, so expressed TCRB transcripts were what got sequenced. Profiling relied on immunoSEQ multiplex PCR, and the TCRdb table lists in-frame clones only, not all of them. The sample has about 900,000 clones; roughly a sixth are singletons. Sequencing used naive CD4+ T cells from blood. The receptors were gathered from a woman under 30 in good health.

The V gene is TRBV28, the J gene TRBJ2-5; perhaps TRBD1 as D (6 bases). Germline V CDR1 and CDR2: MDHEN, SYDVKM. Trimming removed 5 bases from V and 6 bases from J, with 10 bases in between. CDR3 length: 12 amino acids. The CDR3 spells CASSPQGKTQYF. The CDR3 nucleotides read TGTGCCAGCAGTCCTCAGGGGAAGACCCAGTACTTC.

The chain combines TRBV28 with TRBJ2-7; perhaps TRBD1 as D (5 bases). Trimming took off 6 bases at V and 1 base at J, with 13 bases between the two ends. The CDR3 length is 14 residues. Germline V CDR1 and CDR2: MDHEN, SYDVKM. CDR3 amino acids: CASSEETGSYEQYF. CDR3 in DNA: TGTGCCAGCAGCGAAGAAACAGGTTCCTACGAGCAGTACTTC. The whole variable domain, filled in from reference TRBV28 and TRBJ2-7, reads DVKVTQSSRYLVKRTGEKVFLECVQDMDHENMFWYRQDPGLGLRLIYFSYDVKMKEKGDIPEGYSVSREKKERFSLILESASTNQTSMYLCASSEETGSYEQYFGPGTRLTVT.

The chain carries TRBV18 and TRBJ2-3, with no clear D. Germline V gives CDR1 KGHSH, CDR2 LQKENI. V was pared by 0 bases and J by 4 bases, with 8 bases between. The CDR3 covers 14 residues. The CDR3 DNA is TGTGCCAGCTCACCACCGAGTCCTGCAGATACGCAGTATTTT. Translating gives CASSPPSPADTQYF.

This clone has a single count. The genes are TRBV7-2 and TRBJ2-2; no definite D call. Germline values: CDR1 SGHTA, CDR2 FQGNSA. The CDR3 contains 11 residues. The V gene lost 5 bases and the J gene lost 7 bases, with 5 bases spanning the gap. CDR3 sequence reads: CASSPFGELFF. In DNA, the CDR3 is TGTGCCAGCAGCCCCTTCGGGGAGCTGTTTTTT.

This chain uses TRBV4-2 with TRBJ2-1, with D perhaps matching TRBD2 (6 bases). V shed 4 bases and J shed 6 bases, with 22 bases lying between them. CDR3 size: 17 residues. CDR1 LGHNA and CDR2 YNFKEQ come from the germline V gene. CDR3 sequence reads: CASSPELRDFKRNEQFF. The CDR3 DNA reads TGTGCCAGCAGCCCCGAACTCCGGGACTTTAAACGCAATGAGCAGTTCTTC.

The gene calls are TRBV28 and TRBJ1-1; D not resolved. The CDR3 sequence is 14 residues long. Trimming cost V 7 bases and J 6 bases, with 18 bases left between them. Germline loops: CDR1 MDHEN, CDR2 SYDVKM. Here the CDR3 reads CASIGEPEVAEAFF. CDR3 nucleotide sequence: TGTGCCAGCATCGGGGAACCGGAAGTCGCTGAAGCTTTCTTT.

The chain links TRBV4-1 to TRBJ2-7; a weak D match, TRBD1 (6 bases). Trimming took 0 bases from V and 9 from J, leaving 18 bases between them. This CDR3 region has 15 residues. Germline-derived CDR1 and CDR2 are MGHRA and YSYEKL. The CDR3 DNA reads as TGCGCCAGCAGCCAAGATTTTTTCCAGGGGCTCGCGCAGTACTTC. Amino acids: CASSQDFFQGLAQYF.

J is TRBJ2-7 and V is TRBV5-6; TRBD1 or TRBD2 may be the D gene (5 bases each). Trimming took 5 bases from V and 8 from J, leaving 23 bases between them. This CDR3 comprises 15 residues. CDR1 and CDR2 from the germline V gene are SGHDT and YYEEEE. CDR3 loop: CASSLRSGSGVKQYF. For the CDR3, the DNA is TGTGCCAGCAGTTTGAGGTCAGGGAGTGGTGTTAAGCAGTACTTC.

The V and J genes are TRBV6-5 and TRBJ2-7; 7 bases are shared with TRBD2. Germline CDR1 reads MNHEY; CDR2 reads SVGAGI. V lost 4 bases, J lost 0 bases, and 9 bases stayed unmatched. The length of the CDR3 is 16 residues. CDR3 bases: TGTGCCAGCAGTTCCCACTCTAGCGGACGCTCCTACGAGCAGTACTTC. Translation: CASSSHSSGRSYEQYF.

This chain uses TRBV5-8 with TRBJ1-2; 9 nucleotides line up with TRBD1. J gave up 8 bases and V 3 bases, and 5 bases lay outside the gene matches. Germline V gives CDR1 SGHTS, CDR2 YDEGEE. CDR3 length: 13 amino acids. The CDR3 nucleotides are TGTGCCAGCAGCTCTCGACAGGGGGGCGGCTACACCTTC. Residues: CASSSRQGGGYTF.

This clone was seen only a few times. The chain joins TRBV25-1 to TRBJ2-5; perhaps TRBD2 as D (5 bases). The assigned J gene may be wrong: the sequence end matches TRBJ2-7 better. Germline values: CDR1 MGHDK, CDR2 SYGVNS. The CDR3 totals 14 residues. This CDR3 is CASSDGRGSYEQYF. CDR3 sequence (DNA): TGTGCCAGCAGTGACGGCCGGGGTTCGTACGAGCAGTACTTC.

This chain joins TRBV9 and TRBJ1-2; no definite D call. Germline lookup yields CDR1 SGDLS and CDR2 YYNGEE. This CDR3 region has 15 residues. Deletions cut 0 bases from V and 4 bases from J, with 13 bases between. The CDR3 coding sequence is TGTGCCAGCAGCGTAGAGCCCCGGACGGCCTATGGCTACACCTTC. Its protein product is CASSVEPRTAYGYTF.

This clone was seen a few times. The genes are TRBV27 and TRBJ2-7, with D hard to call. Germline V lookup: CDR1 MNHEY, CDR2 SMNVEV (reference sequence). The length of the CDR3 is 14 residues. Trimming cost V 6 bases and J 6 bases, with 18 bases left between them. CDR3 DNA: TGTGCCAGCAGGCTAGGTCCCAAGATTATCGAGCAGTACTTC. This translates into CASRLGPKIIEQYF.

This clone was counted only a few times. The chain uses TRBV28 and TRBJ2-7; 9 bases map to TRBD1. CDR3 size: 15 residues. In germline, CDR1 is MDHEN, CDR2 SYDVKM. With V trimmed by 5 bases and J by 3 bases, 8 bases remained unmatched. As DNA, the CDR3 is TGTGCCAGCAGTGGCCCGGGACAGGGTCACTACGAGCAGTACTTC. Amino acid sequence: CASSGPGQGHYEQYF.

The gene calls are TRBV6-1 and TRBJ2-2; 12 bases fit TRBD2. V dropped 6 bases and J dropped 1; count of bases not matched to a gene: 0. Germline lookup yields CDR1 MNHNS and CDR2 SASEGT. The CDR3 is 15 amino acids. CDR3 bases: TGTGCCAGCAGGGGACTAGCGGGGAACACCGGGGAGCTGTTTTTT. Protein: CASRGLAGNTGELFF.